This T cell receptor (beta chain) was observed in a study of cytomegalovirus exposure and HLA in healthy donors. 13 Jbeta primers and 60 Vbeta primers were used for the PCR. TCRdb's table, derived via immunoSEQ multiplex PCR, lists solely in-frame clones and lacks some. This sample contains 63,000 or so clones. The CDR3 spans 16 residues. Trimming removed 6 bases from V and 4 bases from J; junction bases left unmatched: 9. CDR1 is SGHVS, CDR2 FNYEAQ, per germline. This receptor was obtained from a boy between 10 and 17 years old in good health and CMV-seronegative. Sequencing used PBMCs. The chain combines TRBV7-6 with TRBJ2-6, with TRBD2 identical over 7 bases. CDR3 residues: CASSQRGAAGANVLTF. CDR3 in DNA: TGTGCCAGCAGTCAGCGGGGAGCCGCAGGGGCCAACGTCCTGACTTTC. Looking up the rest from reference TRBV7-6 and TRBJ2-6 gives the full variable domain: GAGVSQSPRYKVTKRGQDVALRCDPISGHVSLYWYRQALGQGPEFLTYFNYEAQQDKSGLPNDRFSAERPEGSISTLTIQRTEQRDSAMYRCASSQRGAAGANVLTFGAGSRLTVL.